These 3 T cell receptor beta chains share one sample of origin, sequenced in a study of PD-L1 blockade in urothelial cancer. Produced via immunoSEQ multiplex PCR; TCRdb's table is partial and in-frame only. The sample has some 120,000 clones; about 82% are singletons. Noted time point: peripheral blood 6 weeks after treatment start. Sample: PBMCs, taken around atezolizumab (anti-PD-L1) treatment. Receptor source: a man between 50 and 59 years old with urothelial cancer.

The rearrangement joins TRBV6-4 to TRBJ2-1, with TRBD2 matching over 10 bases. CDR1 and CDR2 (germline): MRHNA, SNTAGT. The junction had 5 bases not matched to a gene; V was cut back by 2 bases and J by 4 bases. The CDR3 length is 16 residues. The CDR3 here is CASSDTGTSVYNEQFF. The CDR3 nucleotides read TGTGCCAGCAGTGACACCGGGACTAGCGTATACAATGAGCAGTTCTTC.

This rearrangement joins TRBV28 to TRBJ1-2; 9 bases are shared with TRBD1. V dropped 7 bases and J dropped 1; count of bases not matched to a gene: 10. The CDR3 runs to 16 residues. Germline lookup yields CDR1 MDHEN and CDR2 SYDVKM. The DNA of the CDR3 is TGTGCCAGCACCCTAGAGCCGGGACAGGGTAACTATGGCTACACCTTC. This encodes CASTLEPGQGNYGYTF.

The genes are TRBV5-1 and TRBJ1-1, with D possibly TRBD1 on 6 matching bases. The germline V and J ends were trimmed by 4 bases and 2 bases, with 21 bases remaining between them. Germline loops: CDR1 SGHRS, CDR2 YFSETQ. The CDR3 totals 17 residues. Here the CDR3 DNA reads TGCGCCAGCAGCGCAGGAACCTACAGGGCCCCCAACACTGAAGCTTTCTTT. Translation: CASSAGTYRAPNTEAFF.